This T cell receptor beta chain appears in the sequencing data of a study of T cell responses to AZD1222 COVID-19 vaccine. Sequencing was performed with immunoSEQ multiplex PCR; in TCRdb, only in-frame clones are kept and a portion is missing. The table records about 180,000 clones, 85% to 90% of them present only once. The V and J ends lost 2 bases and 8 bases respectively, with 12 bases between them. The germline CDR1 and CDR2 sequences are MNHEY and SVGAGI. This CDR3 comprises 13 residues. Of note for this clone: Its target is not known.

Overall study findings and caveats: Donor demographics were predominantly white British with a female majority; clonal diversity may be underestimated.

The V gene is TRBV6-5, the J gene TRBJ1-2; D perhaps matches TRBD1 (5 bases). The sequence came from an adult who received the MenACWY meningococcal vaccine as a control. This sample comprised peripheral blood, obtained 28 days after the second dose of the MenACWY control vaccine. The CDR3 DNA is TGTGCCAGCAGTTACGCAGAATGGGGCGGCTACACCTTC. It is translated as CASSYAEWGGYTF.